This is a list of T cell receptor beta chains from one sample in a study of blood T cells in healthy people across ages. TCRdb used MiXCR to reprocess the 5' RACE reads, holding one entry per CDR3 protein. The table shows 1.5 million to 2 million distinct CDR3 sequences, with roughly 43% occurring only once. The material sequenced was blood. These receptors were taken from a human donor in good health. CDR3s leave out the opening cysteine and the closing phenylalanine or tryptophan. The size entry is marked missing in some rows and otherwise reads once, few, many or a size class.

TRBV20-1,.,.,SASRTSVETQY
TRBV29-1,few,TRBJ2-1,SAQQEDHNEQF
TRBV10-3,many,TRBJ1-2,AIRSTGGKNYGYT
TRBV4-3,.,TRBJ1-1,ASSHINDRVNTEAF
TRBV2,few,TRBJ2-3,ASSVDVRPTDTQY
TRBV7-2,.,TRBJ1-2,VSSPDSLNLYGYT
TRBV21-1,.,TRBJ1-2,ASTTRDYT
TRBV29-1,.,TRBJ2-1,SVVGGLELDEQF
TRBV4-3,.,TRBJ1-6,ASSQDLFGSPLH
TRBV7-9,.,TRBJ2-1,ASSLSSGGTLRYNEQF
TRBV12-3/TRBV12-4,few,TRBJ2-2,ASSFAGQGRNTGELF
TRBV6-2/TRBV6-3,.,TRBJ2-1,ASSLTSTSYNEQF
TRBV27,.,TRBJ2-7,ASRSLGVGSGEQY
TRBV12-5,.,TRBJ1-5,ASGLVLPQH
TRBV10-2,few,TRBJ2-1,ASGPSAQGSRQF
TRBV4-2,few,TRBJ2-1,ASSQDLGSEGRNEQF
TRBV29-1,.,TRBJ1-2,SAMTTVYYGYI
TRBV12-5,.,TRBJ1-1,ASGNPQDLIAF
TRBV4-3,.,TRBJ2-1,ASSQPGVVRDRYNEQF
TRBV5-1,few,TRBJ2-5,ASSLISGGPRETQY
TRBV27,.,TRBJ2-7,ASSFKPSGTSSYNEQY
TRBV7-8,.,TRBJ2-5,ASSATRGWETQY
TRBV5-1,.,TRBJ2-1,ASSLVAGGREQF
TRBV7-8,few,TRBJ1-4,ASSLASRLF
TRBV4-2,few,TRBJ2-5,ASSQESWAAETQY
TRBV20-1,.,TRBJ1-2,SARDDHRGYT
TRBV5-1,few,TRBJ1-2,ASSSGQTNYGYT
TRBV4-2,few,.,ASSQRGSEQY
TRBV28,.,TRBJ1-4,ASRASELREKLF
TRBV4-3,few,TRBJ1-1,ASSQDKGNTEAF
TRBV25-1,.,TRBJ1-2,ASSEHPGNYGYT
TRBV20-1,few,TRBJ2-5,SARDLRQTQETQY
TRBV6-5,few,TRBJ2-2,ASSFRGSGELF
TRBV20-1,.,TRBJ2-1,SARTSGGLNEQF
TRBV5-4,.,TRBJ2-7,ASSFQRGGLYEQY
TRBV6-1,.,TRBJ1-5,ASNPRDNQPQH